A selection of T cell receptor beta chains follows, all from one sample in a study of blood T cells in healthy people across ages. TCRdb reanalysed the 5' RACE reads using MiXCR and keeps one entry per CDR3 protein. Of over 600,000 distinct CDR3 sequences in the sample, 35% to 50% were seen once. Sequencing was carried out using blood. Receptor source: a man at least 80 years old in good health. CDR3s include the opening cysteine and the closing phenylalanine or tryptophan. Each record gives: clone size, V gene, J gene, D gene, CDR3 length, CDR3 DNA, CDR3 protein. The D gene is left open where the match is weak. Only part of the rows carry a size: once, few, many, or a class if the clone is expanded.

NA	TRBV20-1	TRBJ2-3	TRBD2	18	TGCAGTGCGTTGGGGACTAGCGGGAGGGCCCTATCTGCAGATACGCAGTATTTT	CSALGTSGRALSADTQYF
few	TRBV20-1	TRBJ2-1	NA	15	TGCAGTGCTAGAACCACGGAGCGGGTGCACAATGAGCAGTTCTTC	CSARTTERVHNEQFF
NA	TRBV12-3/TRBV12-4	TRBJ2-5	TRBD2	14	TGTGCCAGCAGTTTCCCCGCGCGGGGGGAGACCCAGTACTTC	CASSFPARGETQYF
few	TRBV18	TRBJ2-5	NA	13	TGTGCCAGCTCACGTGTTTGGGGAGAGACCCAGTACTTC	CASSRVWGETQYF
NA	TRBV6-2/TRBV6-3	TRBJ1-1	NA	15	TGTGCCAGCAGTTACCACCTTAAGCGGAACACTGAAGCTTTCTTT	CASSYHLKRNTEAFF
NA	TRBV20-1	TRBJ2-3	NA	15	TGCAGTGCGTCCCGGAGGGAGGTCGGCACAGATACGCAGTATTTT	CSASRREVGTDTQYF
NA	TRBV6-2/TRBV6-3	TRBJ1-1	TRBD1	14	TGTGCCAGCAAATCCGGACAGGGGAACACTGAAGCTTTCTTT	CASKSGQGNTEAFF
few	TRBV6-5	TRBJ1-1	TRBD1	16	TGTGCCAGCAGTTACTCGACAGGGGGCGCCCTCACTGAAGCTTTCTTT	CASSYSTGGALTEAFF
few	TRBV6-5	TRBJ1-2	NA	16	TGTGCCAGCAGTTACACCCTAGAGACAGAATACTATGGCTACACCTTC	CASSYTLETEYYGYTF
NA	TRBV24-1	TRBJ2-3	NA	13	TGTGCCACCGACGACCCGACGAGAGATACGCAGTATTTT	CATDDPTRDTQYF
NA	TRBV4-2	TRBJ2-2	NA	14	TGTGCCAGCAGTCCGGGGGACCTAACCGGGGAGCTGTTTTTT	CASSPGDLTGELFF
NA	TRBV5-1	TRBJ2-7	TRBD2	15	TGCGCCAGCAGAAAAGATAGCGGGCGAACCTACGAGCAGTACTTC	CASRKDSGRTYEQYF
NA	TRBV6-2/TRBV6-3	TRBJ2-7	NA	15	TGTGCCAGCAGTCAGCCTTGGGACGGGGATTACGAGCAGTACTTC	CASSQPWDGDYEQYF
few	TRBV6-2/TRBV6-3	TRBJ2-5	TRBD2	18	TGTGCCAGCAGTTACGAAAGGACTAGCGGGGGCCTGCAAGAGACCCAGTACTTC	CASSYERTSGGLQETQYF